Listed here are 29 T cell receptor beta chains from one sample, sequenced in a study of T cells in Graves' hyperthyroidism and ophthalmopathy (dated by TCRdb to the late 2010s). The library was generated by multiplex PCR. Sequencing was carried out with an Illumina HiSeq 2000. The TCR beta CDR3 regions were amplified from the RNA transcripts. The first round of RT-PCR for the TCR CDR3 was performed with the HTBI primer set and the Qiagen OneStep RT-PCR kit. Using fastp at Q25 and MiXCR, TCRdb reprocessed the public reads and kept productive beta chains. Each record represents a unique CDR3 protein, reported with the most common genes and DNA among its rows. The table for this sample lists approximately 600,000 distinct CDR3 sequences; around 21% of them were counted only once. The top ten constitute more than 30% of the sample. The specimen sequenced was blood. The source of these receptors is a man younger than 45 with Graves' ophthalmopathy.

J is TRBJ1-1 and V is TRBV25-1; TRBD1 aligns across 8 bases. The CDR3 contains 14 residues. Germline assignment: CDR1 MGHDK and CDR2 SYGVNS. V trimming: 3 bases; J trimming: 4 bases; junction bases outside the gene matches: 4. CDR3 DNA sequence: TGTGCCAGCAGTGAGACAGGGGCGTTCACTGAAGCTTTCTTT. Protein product: CASSETGAFTEAFF.

At least ten counts were recorded for this clonotype. In DNA form, the CDR3 reads TGTGCCAGCAGTCCCAACGGACTAGCGGGGCGACACGAGCAGTACTTC. Protein product: CASSPNGLAGRHEQYF. The gene calls are TRBV28 and TRBJ2-7, with 12 bases matching TRBD2. The germline CDR1 and CDR2 sequences are MDHEN and SYDVKM. The CDR3 is 16 amino acids. V was clipped by 5 bases and J by 5 bases; unmatched bases: 10.

The chain has TRBV2 and TRBJ2-1, with no clear D. V gave up 6 bases and J gave up 9 bases, with 9 bases separating them. CDR1 and CDR2 (germline): SNHLY, FYNNEI. CDR3 size: 11 residues. CDR3 sequence (DNA): TGTGCCAGCAGCTTGCTCGCTGAGCAGTTCTTC. Its translation is CASSLLAEQFF.

CDR3 in DNA: TGTGCCAGCAGTACCCAACAGGTCCAGGGGAGCAATCAGCCCCAGCATTTT. It codes for CASSTQQVQGSNQPQHF. V gene TRBV6-1 combines with J gene TRBJ1-5; D may be TRBD1 (6 bases). V lost 5 bases, J lost 1 base, and 18 bases lay in between. There are 17 residues in the CDR3. CDR1 and CDR2 (germline): MNHNS, SASEGT.

The table lists this clonotype with many counts. The V and J genes are TRBV4-2 and TRBJ2-7, with 7 bases fitting TRBD1. Germline V lookup: CDR1 LGHNA, CDR2 YNFKEQ. V dropped 3 bases and J dropped 2; count of bases not matched to a gene: 1. The CDR3 contains 13 residues. CDR3 region: CASSQGQTYEQYF. CDR3 coding DNA: TGTGCCAGCAGCCAGGGACAGACCTACGAGCAGTACTTC.

The V call is TRBV7-9, the J call TRBJ2-7, with 9 bases identical to TRBD1. After removal of 10 bases from V and 6 bases from J, the junction contained 7 bases not matched to a gene. The CDR3 length is 12 residues. The germline V gene has CDR1 SEHNR and CDR2 FQNEAQ (reference sequence). The CDR3 reads CATLQGAGEQYF. CDR3 nucleotides: TGTGCCACTCTACAGGGGGCCGGCGAGCAGTACTTC.

This clonotype was seen once. The rearrangement uses TRBV20-1 and TRBJ1-1; TRBD1 agrees at 8 bases. The trim removed 6 bases at V and 4 bases at J, leaving 7 bases unmatched. CDR3 length: 13 residues. Germline-derived CDR1 and CDR2 are DFQATT and SNEGSKA (reference sequence). The chain's CDR3 is CSAATGAPTEAFF. CDR3 bases: TGCAGTGCCGCGACAGGGGCACCCACTGAAGCTTTCTTT.

This clonotype has at least ten counts. The rearrangement uses TRBV11-2 and TRBJ2-1, with TRBD2 as a possible D gene (6 bases). Trimming stripped 4 bases from V and 10 bases from J, with 23 bases between. The CDR3 has 16 residues. The germline gives CDR1 SGHAT, CDR2 FQNNGV. This CDR3 reads CASSSIKGTGPSEQFF. The CDR3 coding sequence is TGTGCCAGCAGCTCAATCAAAGGGACTGGCCCCTCGGAGCAGTTCTTC.

J is TRBJ2-2 and V is TRBV29-1; no reliable D call. Trimming took off 4 bases at V and 7 bases at J, with 10 bases between the two ends. Germline V gives CDR1 SQVTM, CDR2 ANQGSEA. CDR3 length equals 12 residues. DNA of the CDR3: TGCAGCGTTGGAATGGAACACGGGGAGCTGTTTTTT. Amino acids: CSVGMEHGELFF.

This CDR3 reads CASSQGFPLGRYGYTF. The CDR3 coding sequence is TGCGCCAGCAGCCAAGGCTTCCCCCTAGGGAGGTATGGCTACACCTTC. The rearrangement uses TRBV4-1 and TRBJ1-2; D unclear. The CDR3 runs to 16 residues. The V gene's germline CDR1 is MGHRA and CDR2 YSYEKL. The V end was cut by 1 base, the J end by 5 bases, with 17 bases between.

This sequence joins TRBV5-4 and TRBJ2-5, with 8 bases identical to TRBD2. CDR1 SGHNT and CDR2 YYREEE come from the germline V gene (reference sequence). V shed 2 bases, J shed 2 bases, and the junction held 8 bases outside the gene matches. The CDR3 has 16 amino acids. The CDR3 loop reads CASSFTLAGRQETQYF. The CDR3 bases are TGTGCCAGCAGCTTTACCCTAGCGGGTCGGCAAGAGACCCAGTACTTC.

A word on this clonotype: Since the CDR3 does not end with the conserved phenylalanine or tryptophan, this likely comes from a read error. The rearrangement links TRBV3-1 to TRBJ1-2, with D possibly TRBD1 on 5 matching bases. The CDR3 extends over 13 amino acids. V was shortened by 6 bases and J by 2 bases, with 10 bases between the two germline ends. Germline CDR1 and CDR2: LGHDT and YNNKEL (reference sequence). The CDR3 DNA sequence: TGTGCCAGCAGTCCGACAGAGAACTATGGCTACACCCTC. Encoded protein: CASSPTENYGYTL.

The chain uses TRBV14 and TRBJ1-1; 7 bases map to TRBD1. Germline CDR1 and CDR2: SGHDN and FVKESK. The CDR3 is made up of 16 amino acids. Trimming cost V 4 bases and J 2 bases; bases outside gene matches: 10. The CDR3 DNA reads as TGTGCCAGCAGCCCATTAGAGACAGGGTTAAACACTGAAGCTTTCTTT. Amino acids: CASSPLETGLNTEAFF. The entire variable domain, with the rest obtained from reference TRBV14 and TRBJ1-1, is as follows: EAGVTQFPSHSVIEKGQTVTLRCDPISGHDNLYWYRRVMGKEIKFLLHFVKESKQDESGMPNNRFLAERTGGTYSTLKVQPAELEDSGVYFCASSPLETGLNTEAFFGQGTRLTVV.

This clonotype appeared many times. This chain uses TRBV24-1 with TRBJ2-7, with D tentatively TRBD2 (6 bases). Germline values: CDR1 KGHDR, CDR2 SFDVKD. The CDR3 has 15 amino acids. V was cut by 2 bases and J by 2 bases, with 12 bases left in between. CDR3 nucleotides: TGTGCCACCAGTGATTGGAAAGGGGAGGCCTACGAGCAGTACTTC. Translated, it gives CATSDWKGEAYEQYF.

The sample holds many counts of this clonotype. The chain employs TRBV11-2 and TRBJ2-5; D perhaps matches TRBD1 (5 bases). Trimming left V 5 bases short and J 1 base short, with 11 bases between. The CDR3 is 14 amino acids. CDR1 and CDR2 (germline): SGHAT, FQNNGV. CDR3 nucleotide sequence: TGTGCCAGCAGCCTAGTCAGGGTCCAAGAGACCCAGTACTTC. It encodes CASSLVRVQETQYF.

The chain combines TRBV7-9 with TRBJ2-6; 9 bases fit TRBD1. After removal of 4 bases from V and 0 bases from J, the junction contained 7 bases not matched to a gene. This CDR3 contains 18 residues. Germline values: CDR1 SEHNR, CDR2 FQNEAQ (reference sequence). CDR3 bases: TGTGCCAGCAGCTCCGGACAGGGGCTGTTCTCTGGGGCCAACGTCCTGACTTTC. Its protein is CASSSGQGLFSGANVLTF.

The V call is TRBV30, the J call TRBJ2-1, with a tentative D call TRBD2 (5 bases). The CDR3 runs to 11 residues. Germline assignment: CDR1 GTSNPN and CDR2 SVGIG (reference sequence). The V end lost 5 bases, the J end lost 6 bases, and 8 bases lay between the germline ends. DNA for the CDR3: TGTGCCTGGGACCGGGGCAATGAGCAGTTCTTC. Translating gives CAWDRGNEQFF.

This clonotype was found a few times. V gene TRBV14 combines with J gene TRBJ2-1, with 7 bases fitting TRBD2. This CDR3 region has 15 residues. Germline CDR1 reads SGHDN; CDR2 reads FVKESK. Trimming took 2 bases from V and 4 from J; bases not matched to a gene: 5. CDR3 in amino acids: CASSQQRGSYNEQFF. CDR3 DNA sequence: TGTGCCAGCAGCCAACAGCGGGGTTCTTACAATGAGCAGTTCTTC.

The genes are TRBV18 and TRBJ2-1; TRBD2 might be the D (5 bases). Germline V gene lookup returns CDR1 KGHSH and CDR2 LQKENI. There are 13 residues in the CDR3. Trimming pared 6 bases from V and 3 bases from J, leaving 9 bases between. The CDR3 sequence: CASSRTDYNEQFF. DNA of the CDR3: TGTGCCAGCTCCCGGACTGACTACAATGAGCAGTTCTTC.

This clonotype was seen ten or more times. This chain connects TRBV2 to TRBJ2-1, with TRBD2 identical over 9 bases. CDR1 and CDR2 (germline): SNHLY, FYNNEI. V lost 6 bases to trimming and J lost 4 bases; unmatched junction nucleotides: 7. This CDR3 is 15 amino acids long. The chain's CDR3 is CASRILAGRYNEQFF. In DNA, the CDR3 is TGTGCCAGCAGGATACTAGCGGGCCGGTACAATGAGCAGTTCTTC.

This clonotype has at least ten counts. CDR3 sequence reads: CASSWGGRGGEQYF. The DNA for the CDR3 is TGTGCCAGCAGCTGGGGAGGCAGGGGTGGGGAGCAGTACTTC. The chain joins TRBV7-2 to TRBJ2-7; D tentatively fits TRBD1 or TRBD2 (6 bases each). The CDR3 spans 14 residues. The germline V gene has CDR1 SGHTA and CDR2 FQGNSA. The ends were cut back, 4 bases at V and 7 bases at J, with 17 bases in the middle.

The chain joins TRBV20-1 to TRBJ2-1; 9 bases fit TRBD2. Unmatched junction bases numbered 13, after V lost 3 bases and J lost 10 bases. CDR1 and CDR2 (germline): DFQATT, SNEGSKA (reference sequence). This CDR3 contains 15 residues. As DNA, the CDR3 is TGCAGTGCTAGCACCTCGGCGGGAGGGGTGGGGGAGCAGTTCTTC. It codes for CSASTSAGGVGEQFF.

This clonotype was observed a handful of times. This rearrangement joins TRBV6-1 to TRBJ2-1; D not resolved. The germline V gene encodes CDR1 MNHNS and CDR2 SASEGT. The V and J ends lost 5 bases and 2 bases respectively, with 7 bases between them. The CDR3 consists of 13 residues. DNA for the CDR3: TGTGCCAGCAGTTTCGCTACCTACAATGAGCAGTTCTTC. Its protein is CASSFATYNEQFF.

This clonotype was observed a handful of times. J is TRBJ1-2 and V is TRBV29-1; D call uncertain. The CDR3 length is 13 residues. The germline V gene has CDR1 SQVTM and CDR2 ANQGSEA. Trimming cost V 6 bases and J 0 bases, with 11 bases left between them. CDR3 nucleotide sequence: TGCAGCGTGGAGAGGCAAACTAACTATGGCTACACCTTC. This translates into CSVERQTNYGYTF.

This chain uses TRBV28 with TRBJ1-5, with a weak D call TRBD1 (6 bases). The CDR3 consists of 16 residues. Germline CDR1 and CDR2: MDHEN and SYDVKM. The V gene lost 1 base and the J gene lost 2 bases, with 12 bases spanning the gap. CDR3 sequence: CASSLLGGTGNQPQHF. The DNA for the CDR3 is TGTGCCAGCAGTTTATTAGGGGGGACGGGCAATCAGCCCCAGCATTTT.

This clonotype has a handful of counts. This sequence joins TRBV20-1 and TRBJ1-1, with a tentative D call TRBD1 (5 bases). V dropped 6 bases and J dropped 0 bases, with 11 bases sitting between them. Germline lookup yields CDR1 DFQATT and CDR2 SNEGSKA (reference sequence). The length of the CDR3 is 13 residues. The CDR3 DNA follows: TGCAGTGCGCGGCGGGACCTGAACACTGAAGCTTTCTTT. As protein: CSARRDLNTEAFF.

The rearrangement links TRBV30 to TRBJ2-5; 7 nucleotides align to TRBD1. The germline CDR1 and CDR2 sequences are GTSNPN and SVGIG (reference sequence). The V segment lost 1 base and the J segment 13 bases; nucleotides outside the gene matches: 3. This CDR3 has 10 amino acids. Here the CDR3 DNA reads TGTGCCTGGAGTGGGACAGGTCTGTACTTC. It yields the protein CAWSGTGLYF.

This clonotype was seen a few times. The chain recombines TRBV28 with TRBJ1-3, with 7 bases identical to TRBD1. The germline gives CDR1 MDHEN, CDR2 SYDVKM. With 5 bases clipped from V and 2 bases from J, the junction kept 9 bases outside the gene matches. The CDR3 runs to 16 residues. CDR3 in amino acids: CASSPHDREAGNTIYF. CDR3 in DNA: TGTGCCAGCAGTCCCCACGACAGGGAAGCTGGAAACACCATATATTTT.

The table lists this clonotype with a few counts. The CDR3 here is CASREALNQPQHF. The CDR3 nucleotides read TGTGCCTCAAGGGAGGCCCTAAATCAGCCCCAGCATTTT. The genes are TRBV6-1 and TRBJ1-5, with unresolved D. Germline lookup yields CDR1 MNHNS and CDR2 SASEGT. CDR3 size: 13 residues. V lost 11 bases to trimming and J lost 4 bases, with 15 bases between them.